This T cell receptor (beta chain) came from a study of shared clonotypes between healthy human individuals. Study outcomes and limitations: Sequencing depth was expected to influence donor clonotype sharing. Generally, naive subsets (rather than memory subsets) showed larger estimated richness. In contrast to clonotypes shared by all four donors, non-shared clonotypes had lower generation probabilities.

The sorted-subset replicate PCRs were given about 210 ng DNA, which is 31,000 or so T cell genomes. Measured with immunoSEQ multiplex PCR; TCRdb has only the in-frame clones, and not every one. In the table there are 2,500,000 or so clones, about 90% of which are singletons. Points on this clone: Its antigen is as yet unknown.

The CDR3 runs to 14 residues. Germline values: CDR1 MDHEN, CDR2 SYDVKM. The V end was cut by 5 bases, the J end by 2 bases, with 12 bases between. The J gene is TRBJ1-1, the V gene TRBV28; D is unclear. This clonotype originated in a man between 18 and 29 years old in good health. Some clones in this sample may be carry-over from other donors' samples. The sample was naive CD4+ T cells from PBMCs. The subset is: CD45RA+ positively selected. The DNA of the CDR3 is TGTGCCAGCAGTCCCTCCGGGAGCAACACTGAAGCTTTCTTT. Protein product: CASSPSGSNTEAFF.